A selection of T cell receptor beta chains follows, all from one sample in a study of T cell repertoires in cytomegalovirus infection. In TCRdb, the reads were re-called with MiXCR into one record per CDR3 protein. The repertoire holds 150,000 to 200,000 distinct CDR3 sequences, with approximately 19% as singletons. Sequencing used PBMCs. The receptors stem from a human donor in good health (CMV status not recorded). Some clones in this sample may be carry-over from other donors' samples. Both conserved end residues are part of each CDR3. A D gene is named only where the DNA matches it firmly. Size tells how often a clone was seen (once, few, many) or the class of an expanded clone, and some rows leave it out.

clone_size d_call j_call v_call cdr3_aa cdr3_nt
- - TRBJ2-3 TRBV11-2 CASSSTTSDRTDTQYF TGTGCCAGCAGCTCAACAACCTCGGACCGCACAGATACGCAGTATTTT
few - TRBJ1-1 TRBV10-3 CAISESPGWGTEAFF TGTGCCATCAGTGAGTCCCCAGGGTGGGGCACTGAAGCTTTCTTT
- TRBD1 TRBJ1-5 TRBV19 CASGALGQKPNQPQHF TGTGCCAGTGGGGCCCTGGGACAGAAGCCGAATCAGCCCCAGCATTTT
- - TRBJ1-1 TRBV28 CASKSGGVTTEAFF TGTGCCAGCAAATCCGGGGGCGTTACGACTGAAGCTTTCTTT
few TRBD2 TRBJ2-1 TRBV7-3 CASSSSGLAGAVDNNEQFF TGTGCCAGCAGCTCCTCGGGACTAGCGGGAGCGGTAGACAACAATGAGCAGTTCTTC
many TRBD2 TRBJ2-2 TRBV10-3 CAISEFGLAGDNTGELFF TGTGCCATCAGTGAGTTTGGACTAGCGGGAGACAACACCGGGGAGCTGTTTTTT
- - TRBJ2-3 TRBV6-6 CASKNGDTQYF TGTGCCAGCAAAAATGGCGATACGCAGTATTTT
few - TRBJ1-6 TRBV7-6 CASSKDQNSPLHF TGTGCCAGCAGCAAGGACCAGAATTCACCCCTCCACTTT
- - TRBJ2-5 TRBV11-1 CASSSLSQTQYF TGTGCCAGCAGCTCCCTGAGTCAGACCCAGTACTTC
few TRBD1 TRBJ1-2 TRBV6-1 CASSEDRLDYGYTF TGTGCCAGCAGTGAGGACAGGTTGGACTATGGCTACACCTTC
few TRBD2 TRBJ2-3 TRBV29-1 CSVLGLAGGGGTDTQYF TGCAGCGTCCTTGGGCTAGCGGGAGGAGGAGGCACAGATACGCAGTATTTT
many TRBD1 TRBJ1-5 TRBV12-3/TRBV12-4 CASSFGQGKVINQPQHF TGTGCCAGCAGTTTCGGACAGGGGAAGGTTATCAATCAGCCCCAGCATTTT
- TRBD1 TRBJ2-1 TRBV9 CASSESGQVANEQFF TGTGCCAGCAGCGAGTCGGGACAGGTGGCCAATGAGCAGTTCTTC
many - TRBJ1-3 TRBV7-2 CASSLDPLTSGNTIYF TGTGCCAGCAGCTTAGACCCCCTAACCTCTGGAAACACCATATATTTT
many - TRBJ2-7 TRBV12-3/TRBV12-4 CASSLGTGIYEQYF TGTGCCAGCAGTTTAGGGACGGGTATCTACGAGCAGTACTTC
many - TRBJ2-3 TRBV28 CASRREDRGNTQYF TGTGCCAGCAGGAGGGAGGACAGAGGCAATACGCAGTATTTT
many - TRBJ1-1 TRBV10-2 CASRYTQGHTEAFF TGCGCCAGCAGGTACACTCAGGGACACACTGAAGCTTTCTTT
few - TRBJ2-5 TRBV15 CAIGTIGGETQYF TGTGCCATCGGGACCATAGGAGGGGAGACCCAGTACTTC
- TRBD2 TRBJ2-1 TRBV12-3/TRBV12-4 CASSPTKLAGRSNEQFF TGTGCCAGCAGTCCGACAAAACTAGCGGGGCGTAGCAATGAGCAGTTCTTC
many TRBD1 TRBJ1-5 TRBV7-2 CASSPGTGYSNQPQHF TGTGCCAGCAGCCCGGGGACAGGGTATAGCAATCAGCCCCAGCATTTT
- - TRBJ2-3 TRBV18 CASSQVFKSADTQYF TGTGCCAGCTCACAGGTGTTCAAGAGTGCAGATACGCAGTATTTT
- - TRBJ2-1 TRBV19 CASSFLDSNEQFF TGTGCCAGTAGTTTCTTAGACAGCAATGAGCAGTTCTTC
- TRBD2 TRBJ2-7 TRBV28 CASSLRLAGIPYEQYF TGTGCCAGCAGTTTGCGACTAGCGGGGATCCCCTACGAGCAGTACTTC
- TRBD1 TRBJ2-7 TRBV7-9 CASSRSRASQGANEQYF TGTGCCAGCAGCCGGAGCCGGGCGTCGCAGGGGGCGAACGAGCAGTACTTC
few - TRBJ2-5 TRBV29-1 CSVARGAQETQYF TGCAGCGTTGCAAGGGGCGCCCAAGAGACCCAGTACTTC
- TRBD1 TRBJ1-1 TRBV14 CVSPTGGVTEAFF TGTGTCAGCCCAACAGGGGGCGTCACTGAAGCTTTCTTT
- TRBD1 TRBJ1-2 TRBV11-2 CASSTTGAPNYGYTF TGTGCCAGCAGCACGACAGGGGCCCCTAACTATGGCTACACCTTC
- - TRBJ1-1 TRBV7-9 CASSLGSWEEAFF TGTGCCAGCAGCTTAGGATCTTGGGAGGAAGCTTTCTTT
few - TRBJ1-1 TRBV5-1 CASSLEGEAFF TGCGCCAGCAGCTTGGAAGGTGAAGCTTTCTTT
- TRBD2 TRBJ2-2 TRBV15 CATSRPGRGGMGTGELFF TGTGCCACCAGCAGACCCGGGAGGGGCGGGATGGGGACCGGGGAGCTGTTTTTT
- - TRBJ2-7 TRBV25-1 CASRELHRDEQYF TGTGCCAGCAGAGAACTGCACCGAGACGAGCAGTACTTC
- - TRBJ1-2 TRBV7-2 CASSLEVSDSNYGYTF TGTGCCAGCAGCTTAGAGGTGTCGGACAGTAACTATGGCTACACCTTC
- - TRBJ2-2 TRBV2 CANRWTANTGELFF TGTGCCAACCGATGGACAGCGAACACCGGGGAGCTGTTTTTT